This passage covers 9 T cell receptor beta chains from one sample sequenced in a study of T cell responses to AZD1222 COVID-19 vaccine. Some clones are missing from TCRdb's copy, which holds only in-frame ones; the method was immunoSEQ multiplex PCR. This table has 150,000 to 180,000 clones, around 90% appearing once. This material consisted of peripheral blood, taken on day 0 of AZD1222 vaccination. The source is an adult in good health.

This rearrangement joins TRBV9 to TRBJ2-7; 9 nucleotides match TRBD1. Germline CDR1 SGDLS, CDR2 YYNGEE. The CDR3 has 15 amino acids. V dropped 4 bases and J dropped 3; count of bases not matched to a gene: 8. The CDR3 bases are TGTGCCAGCAGCCCCAGGACAGGGGCGGACTACGAGCAGTACTTC. It yields the protein CASSPRTGADYEQYF.

The CDR3 is CASSVSMNTEAFF. DNA for the CDR3: TGTGCCAGCAGTGTTAGCATGAACACTGAAGCTTTCTTT. This sequence joins TRBV2 and TRBJ1-1; D remains unclear. The length of the CDR3 is 13 residues. Trimming stripped 4 bases from V and 0 bases from J, with 6 bases between. CDR1 and CDR2 (germline): SNHLY, FYNNEI. The whole variable domain, remainder taken from reference TRBV2 and TRBJ1-1, is EPEVTQTPSHQVTQMGQEVILRCVPISNHLYFYWYRQILGQKVEFLVSFYNNEISEKSEIFDDQFSVERPDGSNFTLKIRSTKLEDSAMYFCASSVSMNTEAFFGQGTRLTVV.

This chain connects TRBV7-2 to TRBJ2-5; no definite D call. CDR3 length: 15 amino acids. Germline V gene sequence: CDR1 SGHTA, CDR2 FQGNSA. V lost 4 bases and J 5 bases, leaving 17 bases between the germline ends. The CDR3 bases are TGTGCCAGCAGCTCAACCCTAGGTGGTTTTGAGACCCAGTACTTC. It is translated as CASSSTLGGFETQYF.

The chain links TRBV5-1 to TRBJ2-3, with 12 bases that match TRBD2. Per germline, CDR1 SGHRS and CDR2 YFSETQ. The J segment lost 3 bases and the V segment lost 5 bases, leaving 7 bases of the junction unmatched. This CDR3 spans 16 amino acids. DNA of the CDR3: TGCGCCAGCAGGTCCGGACTAGCGGGGTTGACAGATACGCAGTATTTT. Protein: CASRSGLAGLTDTQYF.

This chain uses TRBV7-2 with TRBJ2-1, with a tentative D call TRBD1 (5 bases). V was trimmed by 0 bases and J by 5 bases, leaving 23 bases between them. The CDR3 covers 19 residues. Germline V gene lookup returns CDR1 SGHTA and CDR2 FQGNSA. The CDR3 bases are TGTGCCAGCAGCTTAGCACGAGGCCGGATCAGGGTGATGGACAATGAGCAGTTCTTC. As protein: CASSLARGRIRVMDNEQFF.

The chain links TRBV6-5 to TRBJ1-2, with 8 bases identical to TRBD1. CDR1 and CDR2 (germline): MNHEY, SVGAGI. The trim removed 5 bases at V and 8 bases at J, leaving 7 bases unmatched. The CDR3 runs 13 residues. The CDR3: CASSTGQGGGYTF. The CDR3 bases are TGTGCCAGCAGTACAGGACAGGGAGGAGGCTACACCTTC.

V is TRBV4-3 and J is TRBJ1-2; D is unclear. V was cut by 0 bases and J by 5 bases, with 13 bases left in between. Germline CDR1 and CDR2: LGHNA and YSLEER. This CDR3 is 15 amino acids long. Here the CDR3 DNA reads TGCGCCAGCAGCCAAGACCCCCAGCCGGGTTATGGCTACACCTTC. Amino acids: CASSQDPQPGYGYTF.

The chain has TRBV5-4 and TRBJ1-2; D is undetermined. CDR1 SGHNT and CDR2 YYREEE come from the germline V gene (reference sequence). CDR3 length: 13 residues. Trimming pared 3 bases from V and 8 bases from J, leaving 14 bases between. The CDR3: CASSSDPDGGYTF. The CDR3 region has the DNA TGTGCCAGCAGCTCCGACCCAGATGGGGGCTACACCTTC. The full variable domain, rest sourced from reference TRBV5-4 and TRBJ1-2, is ETGVTQSPTHLIKTRGQQVTLRCSSQSGHNTVSWYQQALGQGPQFIFQYYREEENGRGNFPPRFSGLQFPNYSSELNVNALELDDSALYLCASSSDPDGGYTFGSGTRLTVV.

This chain links TRBV2 with TRBJ2-7; tentatively, D is TRBD1 (6 bases). Looked up from germline, CDR1 is SNHLY and CDR2 is FYNNEI. Trimming took 5 bases from V and 2 from J, leaving 13 bases between them. The CDR3 sequence is 14 residues long. DNA for the CDR3: TGTGCCAGCAGTCATCAGGGGTCCCCCTACGAGCAGTACTTC. Its protein is CASSHQGSPYEQYF.